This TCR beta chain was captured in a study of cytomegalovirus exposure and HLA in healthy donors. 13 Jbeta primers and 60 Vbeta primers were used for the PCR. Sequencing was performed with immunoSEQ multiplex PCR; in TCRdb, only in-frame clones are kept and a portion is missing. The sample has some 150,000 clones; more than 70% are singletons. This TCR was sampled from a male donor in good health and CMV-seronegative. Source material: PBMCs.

CDR3 DNA: TGTGCCAGCAGCTTCTCGCCGGGACAGGGAACCTATGGCTACACCTTC. It codes for CASSFSPGQGTYGYTF. The J gene is TRBJ1-2, the V gene TRBV7-9; TRBD1 aligns across 9 bases. Germline CDR1 and CDR2: SEHNR and FQNEAQ (reference sequence). Trimming took 3 bases from V and 4 from J; bases not matched to a gene: 9. CDR3 size: 16 residues.